The present entry profiles one TCR beta chain with its context. Produced via immunoSEQ multiplex PCR; TCRdb's table is partial and in-frame only. The sample lists more than 95,000 clones, 70% to 80% occurring once. Per the germline V gene, CDR1 is MNHEY and CDR2 is SMNVEV (reference sequence). The CDR3 extends over 15 amino acids. J gave up 8 bases and V 2 bases, and 6 bases lay outside the gene matches. This entry comes from a study of blood T cell repertoires in COVID-19. Across the study: From T cells, B-cell-depleted T cells, or PBMCs came the material, which was cDNA or gDNA.

This sequence was found in a man over 45 with acute or convalescent COVID-19. The sequencing sample was made of peripheral blood. This chain links TRBV27 with TRBJ2-1; 10 bases match TRBD2. CDR3 amino acids: CASSLTLAGWDEQFF. The CDR3 bases are TGTGCCAGCAGTTTAACACTAGCGGGGTGGGATGAGCAGTTCTTC.